This T cell receptor beta chain was profiled in a study of tumor-infiltrating lymphocytes in primary liver carcinoma. Study-wide findings and caveats: Tumor region pairs outstripped tumor-adjacent and tumor-blood pairs in overlap. A significantly higher top-250-clone fraction was recorded for tumors than for blood (p = 0.039).

After removal of 1 base from V and 7 bases from J, the junction contained 10 bases not matched to a gene. The CDR3 spans 18 residues. In addition to blood RNA drawn from unsorted whole blood, germline DNA was extracted. Peripheral blood, about 3.6 milliliters, was collected prior to surgery. Starting from 500 ng of total RNA, TCR beta cDNA was produced with a primer in the constant region. It was through three nested multiplex PCR rounds of slightly modified ARM-PCR that TCR beta libraries arose. The opening two PCR rounds, around 11 cycles each, paired TRBV1-TRBV30 forward primers with a C-beta reverse primer. One entry per CDR3 protein, called by TCRdb with MiXCR from the multiplex PCR reads. Of 310,000 or so distinct CDR3 sequences listed, less than 65% are singletons. About this clonotype itself: The antigen remains undetermined.

Sequences were obtained from peripheral blood. The chain links TRBV12-3 or TRBV12-4 to TRBJ2-2, with TRBD2 identical over 12 bases. The clonotype was recovered from a man aged 35 to 55 with primary liver carcinoma and hepatitis B virus infection. CDR3 amino acids: CASSLDPSGRVHSGELFF. CDR3 DNA sequence: TGTGCCAGCAGTTTAGATCCTAGCGGGAGGGTACACAGCGGGGAGCTGTTTTTT.